The rows below give T cell receptor beta chains drawn from one sample of a study of cytomegalovirus exposure and HLA in healthy donors. The method was immunoSEQ multiplex PCR; TCRdb's version includes in-frame clones alone and lacks a portion of them. This table has 160,000 or so clones, about 68% appearing once. Sequenced sample: PBMCs. All receptors come from a female donor in good health and CMV-seronegative. The CDR3 runs from the conserved cysteine through the conserved F or W. D genes are given only for firm matches. Clone size appears in some rows only: once, few, many, or a class for an expanded clone.

abundance | d_gene | j_gene | v_gene | CDR3nt | CDR3aa
NA | NA | TRBJ1-5 | TRBV11-2 | TGTGCCAGCAGCCATAGCGTTTCGGTCCCCCAGCATTTT | CASSHSVSVPQHF
NA | NA | TRBJ1-1 | TRBV10-1 | TGCGCCAGCAGTAAGGGGATGAACACTGAAGCTTTCTTT | CASSKGMNTEAFF
NA | TRBD2 | TRBJ2-3 | TRBV5-1 | TGCGCCAGCAACGGACTAGCGGGAGTAGATACGCAGTATTTT | CASNGLAGVDTQYF
once | TRBD2 | TRBJ2-3 | TRBV5-1 | TGCGCCAGCAGCTTCCTAGCGGGGTTCACAGATACGCAGTATTTT | CASSFLAGFTDTQYF
few | TRBD2 | TRBJ2-5 | TRBV30 | TGTGCCTGGGGACTAGCGGGGGGCCAAGAGACCCAGTACTTC | CAWGLAGGQETQYF
NA | NA | TRBJ2-1 | TRBV7-2 | TGTGCCAGCAGCTTACGGGACTCCTACAATGAGCAGTTCTTC | CASSLRDSYNEQFF
NA | NA | TRBJ1-3 | TRBV6-1 | TGTGCCAGCAGTGAGCGGAACACCATATATTTT | CASSERNTIYF
NA | NA | TRBJ2-7 | TRBV28 | TGTGCCAGCCGGAGACTCTACGAGCAGTACTTC | CASRRLYEQYF
NA | TRBD1 | TRBJ1-1 | TRBV9 | TGTGCCAGCAGCGAGGGGGGCAGGGGGCTTACTGAAGCTTTCTTT | CASSEGGRGLTEAFF
NA | TRBD2 | TRBJ2-1 | TRBV6-5 | TGTGCCAGCAGTCCTTGGCGGGGGACTCACAATGAGCAGTTCTTC | CASSPWRGTHNEQFF
NA | NA | TRBJ2-5 | TRBV27 | TGTGCCAGCAGTTTATCACAGCAAGAGACCCAGTACTTC | CASSLSQQETQYF
NA | NA | TRBJ1-2 | TRBV2 | TGTGCCAGCAGTTGGAGGCCTGGCGATGGCTACACCTTC | CASSWRPGDGYTF
NA | NA | TRBJ2-1 | TRBV6-5 | TGTGCCAGCGGACTCAATGAGCAGTTCTTC | CASGLNEQFF
NA | NA | TRBJ2-2 | TRBV19 | TGTGCCAGTAGTGCCCGGGACTGGACGACCGGGGAGCTGTTTTTT | CASSARDWTTGELFF
NA | TRBD2 | TRBJ2-2 | TRBV10-2 | TGCGCCAGCAGTGCACGGACTAGCGGGAGTACCGGGGAGCTGTTTTTT | CASSARTSGSTGELFF